Listed below are T cell receptor beta chains from one sample, sequenced in a study of blood T cell repertoires in COVID-19. TCRdb keeps only in-frame clones here, not all; method: immunoSEQ multiplex PCR. The data show some 140,000 clones, roughly 82% seen once. The sample consisted of peripheral blood. Receptors originate from an elderly man with acute or convalescent COVID-19. The CDR3 runs from the conserved cysteine through the conserved F or W. The D gene is left open where the match is weak. Size is stated for part of the rows, as once, few or many counts, or as a class when the clone is expanded.

NA,TRBJ1-1,TRBV21-1,NA,CASNGRGLDTEAFF,TGTGCCAGCAATGGCAGGGGGCTGGATACTGAAGCTTTCTTT
TRBD1,TRBJ1-2,TRBV11-2,NA,CASSPRTGLNYGYTF,TGTGCCAGCAGCCCAAGGACAGGCCTTAACTATGGCTACACCTTC
TRBD1,TRBJ1-2,TRBV24-1,NA,CATRSGQGYGGYTF,TGTGCCACCAGATCCGGACAGGGATATGGTGGCTACACCTTC
NA,TRBJ1-5,TRBV6-6,NA,CASRQGDQPQHF,TGTGCCAGCAGGCAGGGTGACCAGCCCCAGCATTTT
NA,TRBJ2-7,TRBV7-2,NA,CASSRLGASYEQYF,TGTGCCAGCAGCAGATTGGGGGCCTCCTACGAGCAGTACTTC
NA,TRBJ2-2,TRBV10-3,once,CAISPRGHRNTGELFF,TGTGCCATCAGCCCCCGTGGGCACCGAAACACCGGGGAGCTGTTTTTT
TRBD1,TRBJ1-5,TRBV28,once,CATVGGAHYQPQHF,TGTGCCACCGTAGGGGGCGCGCATTATCAGCCCCAGCATTTT
TRBD1,TRBJ2-6,TRBV4-1,NA,CASSQGQGSGANVLTF,TGCGCCAGCAGCCAAGGACAGGGCTCTGGGGCCAACGTCCTGACTTTC
TRBD2,TRBJ2-3,TRBV3-1/TRBV3-2,NA,CASSHPEGVAGGLDTQYF,TGTGCCAGCAGCCATCCCGAGGGAGTAGCGGGGGGGCTGGATACGCAGTATTTT
NA,TRBJ2-3,TRBV5-5,few,CASSLAFRVGPLTDTQYF,TGTGCCAGCAGCTTGGCCTTCAGGGTAGGCCCCCTCACAGATACGCAGTATTTT